Sequencing of this T cell receptor beta chain was carried out in a study of T cell repertoires in cytomegalovirus infection. Germline V CDR1 and CDR2: SGHVT, SQSDAQ. CDR3 length: 11 amino acids. With 1 base removed from V and 9 bases from J, the gap between germline ends came to 7 bases. TCRdb analysed the reads with MiXCR anew, one entry per CDR3 protein. The table records more than 400,000 distinct CDR3 sequences, approximately 25% of them present only once. The receptor's source is a human donor in good health (CMV status not recorded). Some clones in this sample may be carry-over from other donors' samples. Input material: PBMCs. The J gene is TRBJ2-7, the V gene TRBV7-4, with D unclear. The CDR3 region has the DNA TGTGCCAGCAGCTTAGGACCGACGCAGTACTTC. Its translation is CASSLGPTQYF. Supplemented by reference TRBV7-4 and TRBJ2-7, the full variable domain reads GAGVSQSPRYKVAKRGRDVALRCDSISGHVTLYWYRQTLGQGSEVLTYSQSDAQRDKSGRPSGRFSAERPERSVSTLKIQRTEQGDSAVYLCASSLGPTQYFGPGTRLTVT.